Below, 9 T cell receptor beta chains from the same sample are listed, as sequenced in a study of blood T cell repertoires in COVID-19. Clones were sequenced by immunoSEQ multiplex PCR, and TCRdb holds only the in-frame ones, with some missing. The profile covers around 450,000 clones, with 87% appearing a single time and roughly 0.72% taken by the ten largest. The sequenced sample consisted of PBMCs or T cells enriched from blood (not recorded which). These receptors all stem from a woman between 18 and 29 years old who had recovered from COVID-19.

V gene TRBV6-5 combines with J gene TRBJ1-2; 11 bases agree with TRBD1. The V and J ends lost 2 bases and 5 bases, in that order; junction bases with no gene match: 7. CDR1 and CDR2 (germline): MNHEY, SVGAGI. The CDR3 has 16 residues. This CDR3 reads CASSYEWTGGQYGYTF. The CDR3 DNA follows: TGTGCCAGCAGTTACGAGTGGACAGGGGGCCAGTATGGCTACACCTTC.

The CDR3 DNA follows: TGTGCCAGCAGTACAGGGGGAGGCACAGATACGCAGTATTTT. Amino acid sequence: CASSTGGGTDTQYF. This chain uses TRBV2 with TRBJ2-3, with TRBD1 matching over 8 bases. After removal of 5 bases from V and 1 base from J, the junction contained 2 bases not matched to a gene. The V gene's germline CDR1 is SNHLY and CDR2 FYNNEI. The CDR3 contains 14 residues.

V and J are TRBV5-1 and TRBJ2-7, with D possibly TRBD2 on 7 matching bases. Germline V gives CDR1 SGHRS, CDR2 YFSETQ. The CDR3 is made up of 14 amino acids. V gave up 1 base and J gave up 2 bases, with 10 bases separating them. The CDR3 loop reads CASSLSGGAYEQYF. As DNA, the CDR3 is TGCGCCAGCAGCTTGTCGGGGGGCGCCTACGAGCAGTACTTC.

This clone was observed a few times. The chain recombines TRBV27 with TRBJ1-1; D might be TRBD1 (6 bases). The V gene's germline CDR1 is MNHEY and CDR2 SMNVEV (reference sequence). There are 14 residues in the CDR3. V lost 6 bases and J lost 4, with 15 bases in between. CDR3 nucleotide sequence: TGTGCCAGCAGCCCCACCAGGGGCTTCACTGAAGCTTTCTTT. It yields the protein CASSPTRGFTEAFF.

The J gene is TRBJ1-1, the V gene TRBV4-1; 9 bases are shared with TRBD1. Germline V CDR1 and CDR2: MGHRA, YSYEKL. This CDR3 spans 15 amino acids. V trimming: 3 bases; J trimming: 5 bases; junction bases outside the gene matches: 7. The CDR3 nucleotides read TGCGCCAGCAGCCACGTACAAGACAGGGGGACTGAAGCTTTCTTT. As protein: CASSHVQDRGTEAFF.

This clone was seen only once. The chain employs TRBV11-2 and TRBJ1-3; D call uncertain. Germline CDR1 reads SGHAT; CDR2 reads FQNNGV. The V gene lost 5 bases and the J gene lost 4 bases, with 9 bases spanning the gap. This CDR3 contains 13 residues. The CDR3 bases are TGTGCCAGCAGCCTAACTGTAGGAAACACCATATATTTT. Encoded protein: CASSLTVGNTIYF.

The J gene is TRBJ2-1, the V gene TRBV5-6; the D gene is possibly TRBD1 (6 bases). The V gene's germline CDR1 is SGHDT and CDR2 YYEEEE. The CDR3 runs to 15 residues. V was shortened by 2 bases and J by 4 bases, with 13 bases between the two germline ends. The DNA of the CDR3 is TGTGCCAGCAGCTTCTACAGGGTCCCTTACAATGAGCAGTTCTTC. It specifies CASSFYRVPYNEQFF. Full variable domain (remainder filled in from reference TRBV5-6 and TRBJ2-1): DAGVTQSPTHLIKTRGQQVTLRCSPKSGHDTVSWYQQALGQGPQFIFQYYEEEERQRGNFPDRFSGHQFPNYSSELNVNALLLGDSALYLCASSFYRVPYNEQFFGPGTRLTVL.

The chain uses TRBV21-1 and TRBJ2-3; TRBD1, as called in the table, went unchecked against the DNA. TRBV21-1 is given as a pseudogene. The CDR3 spans 15 residues. The CDR3 DNA follows: TGTGCCAGCAGCCTACGACAGGGAAGAGAAGATACGCAGTATTTT. Its protein is CASSLRQGREDTQYF.

The chain couples TRBV28 to TRBJ2-5, with 8 positions matching TRBD1. J lost 4 bases, V lost 3 bases, and 7 bases had no gene match. The CDR3 has 15 residues. Germline assignment: CDR1 MDHEN and CDR2 SYDVKM. Here the CDR3 reads CASSFSRGRRETQYF. Written as DNA, the CDR3 is TGTGCCAGCAGTTTTAGCAGGGGGCGAAGAGAGACCCAGTACTTC.